This TCR beta chain was documented in a study of Ad26.COV2.S vaccination and SARS-CoV-2 variants. Points from the study as a whole: Across vaccine and placebo recipients, the breadth of non-spike TCRs was similar. After vaccination, reports described spike-specific CD8+ and CD4+ T cell responses as showing substantial breadth.

As for treatment: 15 to 20 received Ad26.COV2.S at low or high dose, single or two shots; about 5 received placebo; per-sample allocation not given. Collection of samples fell on day 63 after the first vaccine or placebo injection. The vaccine antigen was prefusion-stabilized Wuhan SARS-CoV-2 spike. A note on this clone: Its specificity is not known.

With 5 bases clipped from V and 3 bases from J, the junction kept 7 bases outside the gene matches. Germline CDR1 and CDR2: LNHDA and SQIVND (reference sequence). This CDR3 contains 15 residues. Method: immunoSEQ multiplex PCR; TCRdb's copy keeps in-frame clones and lacks some. This sample carries roughly 270,000 clones, 80% to 90% of them seen once, and the ten largest clones take around 3%. The source is a person between 18 and 65 years old who received the Ad26.COV2.S COVID-19 vaccine or a placebo. The starting material was peripheral blood, obtained in a trial of Ad26.COV2.S vaccine versus placebo. This sequence joins TRBV19 and TRBJ1-5; 7 positions agree with TRBD1. Here the CDR3 reads CASSHRQGINQPQHF. DNA for the CDR3: TGTGCCAGTAGTCATCGACAGGGAATCAATCAGCCCCAGCATTTT.